These 30 T cell receptor beta chains came from one sample sequenced in a study of identical twins. MiXCR, run by TCRdb on the 5' RACE reads, gives a single entry per CDR3 protein. This sample carries some 100,000 distinct CDR3 sequences, 4.5% to 6.5% of them seen once, and the ten largest clones take about an eighth. The source material was memory T cells sorted from blood. The receptors shown here come from a woman in her 50s in good health.

This clonotype was seen repeatedly, ten times or more. J is TRBJ1-5 and V is TRBV7-9; D gene unclear. V was clipped by 5 bases and J by 0 bases, with 5 bases between them. The CDR3 sequence is 13 residues long. CDR1 SEHNR and CDR2 FQNEAQ come from the germline V gene (reference sequence). The CDR3 here is CASSRNSNQPQHF. The CDR3 DNA reads as TGTGCCAGCAGCCGTAATAGCAATCAGCCCCAGCATTTT.

This clonotype has only a few counts. The rearrangement joins TRBV20-1 to TRBJ2-3, with 10 bases fitting TRBD2. Germline assignment: CDR1 DFQATT and CDR2 SNEGSKA (reference sequence). Trimming removed 4 bases from V and 3 bases from J; junction bases left unmatched: 1. This CDR3 has 13 residues. DNA for the CDR3: TGCAGTGCTATGACTAGCGGGACAGATACGCAGTATTTT. It is translated as CSAMTSGTDTQYF.

A word on this clonotype: An end of the junction does not agree with germline; a read error may underlie this. The V and J genes are TRBV27 and TRBJ1-2; D is undetermined. The CDR3 runs to 13 residues. Germline assignment: CDR1 MNHEY and CDR2 SMNVEV (reference sequence). The CDR3 DNA sequence: TGTGCCAGCAGTTTAAGTCGGAGGGATGCCTACATCTTC. Its protein is CASSLSRRDAYIF.

In this sample, this clonotype turned up many times. The J gene is TRBJ2-1, the V gene TRBV12-3 or TRBV12-4; 7 nucleotides match TRBD2. After removal of 8 bases from V and 6 bases from J, the junction contained 10 bases not matched to a gene. The CDR3 covers 14 residues. For the CDR3, the DNA is TGTGCCAGCGAGACAAAATGGGGGGGCAATGAGCAGTTCTTC. Residues: CASETKWGGNEQFF.

Only a few counts were recorded for this clonotype. J is TRBJ2-7 and V is TRBV12-3 or TRBV12-4; TRBD1 agrees at 11 bases. CDR3 length equals 14 residues. J was trimmed by 6 bases and V by 3 bases; bases with no gene match: 4. The CDR3 region is CASSLAGTGGEQYV. Here the CDR3 DNA reads TGTGCCAGCAGTTTGGCGGGGACAGGGGGCGAGCAGTACGTC.

This clonotype was observed at least ten times. The V gene is TRBV30, the J gene TRBJ1-2, with 7 bases lining up with TRBD1. Losses at the gene ends were 1 base for V and 7 bases for J; bases not matched to a gene: 12. Germline CDR1 and CDR2: GTSNPN and SVGIG (reference sequence). The CDR3 runs to 15 residues. This CDR3 reads CAWSAPQKGALGYTF. As DNA, the CDR3 is TGTGCCTGGAGTGCACCCCAAAAGGGGGCGCTTGGCTACACCTTC.

Many counts were recorded for this clonotype. The CDR3 region is CASRERGEGIQYF. The CDR3 nucleotides are TGTGCCAGTAGGGAGCGGGGGGAGGGCATTCAGTACTTC. The rearrangement uses TRBV19 and TRBJ2-4; 9 bases fit TRBD2. This CDR3 contains 13 residues. Per the germline V gene, CDR1 is LNHDA and CDR2 is SQIVND (reference sequence). The ends lost 6 bases at V and 9 bases at J; junction bases unmatched: 6.

Concerning this clonotype: One base away lies a much larger clone, so this may be a sequencing read error. V usage is TRBV2 and J usage is TRBJ2-1; D gene uncertain. Trimming pared 4 bases from V and 10 bases from J, leaving 5 bases between. The germline V gene has CDR1 SNHLY and CDR2 FYNNEI. The CDR3 totals 10 residues. Here the CDR3 DNA reads TGTGCCAGCAGTGTAACAGAGCAGTTCTTC. As protein: CASSVTEQFF.

In its sample, this clonotype was seen many times. The chain is built from TRBV30 and TRBJ1-1; D might be TRBD1 (5 bases). The CDR3 loop spans 13 amino acids. V was trimmed by 2 bases and J by 1 base, leaving 8 bases between them. CDR1 and CDR2 (germline): GTSNPN, SVGIG (reference sequence). CDR3 amino acids: CAWSSGRNTEAFF. In nucleotides, the CDR3 is TGTGCCTGGAGTTCAGGGAGGAACACTGAAGCTTTCTTT.

This clonotype was recorded at least ten times. The chain recombines TRBV19 with TRBJ2-7; D possibly corresponds to TRBD2 (5 bases). Trimming left V 5 bases short and J 6 bases short, with 17 bases between. Germline values: CDR1 LNHDA, CDR2 SQIVND (reference sequence). The CDR3 sequence is 14 residues long. This CDR3 is CASSRTGISAEQYF. DNA of the CDR3: TGTGCCAGTAGTCGCACGGGAATTTCGGCCGAGCAGTACTTC.

The V gene is TRBV21-1, the J gene TRBJ2-3; TRBD1 reflects the table's D call only, with no check against the DNA. TRBV21-1 has pseudogene status. This CDR3 contains 16 residues. The CDR3 coding sequence is TGTGCCAGCAGCAAAGTACGTCCGGGGCCCACAGATACGCAGTATTTT. Translation gives CASSKVRPGPTDTQYF.

This clonotype was counted at least ten times. V gene TRBV7-8 combines with J gene TRBJ1-1, with D perhaps matching TRBD1 (6 bases). Germline loops: CDR1 SGHVS, CDR2 FQNEAQ. Deletions cut 5 bases from V and 0 bases from J, with 10 bases between. The CDR3 loop spans 14 amino acids. The CDR3: CASSRTDMNTEAFF. CDR3 in DNA: TGTGCCAGCAGCAGGACAGATATGAACACTGAAGCTTTCTTT.

This clonotype was found many times. The chain is built from TRBV13 and TRBJ2-1; D not certain. The CDR3 has 11 residues. Trimming cost V 7 bases and J 14 bases, with 15 bases left between them. Germline V gives CDR1 PRHDT, CDR2 FYEKMQ (reference sequence). CDR3 sequence: CASTLNGEEFF. DNA of the CDR3: TGTGCCAGCACCCTAAACGGAGAGGAGTTCTTC.

The chain employs TRBV19 and TRBJ1-3; D is uncertain. CDR1 and CDR2 from the germline V gene are LNHDA and SQIVND (reference sequence). CDR3 size: 14 residues. V lost 4 bases and J 0 bases, leaving 7 bases between the germline ends. This CDR3 is CASSNRHSGNTIYF. In DNA, the CDR3 is TGTGCCAGTAGTAACCGACACTCTGGAAACACCATATATTTT.

Many counts were recorded for this clonotype. The chain carries TRBV20-1 and TRBJ2-2, with TRBD1 matching 8 bases. Trimming cost V 5 bases and J 2 bases; bases outside gene matches: 16. Germline V gene sequence: CDR1 DFQATT, CDR2 SNEGSKA (reference sequence). The CDR3 sequence is 18 residues long. Here the CDR3 reads CSASRDRGGFANTGELFF. As DNA, the CDR3 is TGCAGTGCTTCAAGAGACAGGGGCGGATTCGCAAACACCGGGGAGCTGTTTTTT.

This clonotype was seen at least ten times. The chain employs TRBV5-1 and TRBJ2-1; TRBD2 matches at 8 bases. The CDR3 has 15 residues. V shed 4 bases and J 0 bases; nucleotides not matched to a gene: 3. The germline V gene has CDR1 SGHRS and CDR2 YFSETQ. The chain's CDR3 is CASSLSGISYNEQFF. Written as DNA, the CDR3 is TGCGCCAGCAGCCTTAGCGGGATCTCCTACAATGAGCAGTTCTTC. Full variable domain (rest looked up from reference TRBV5-1 and TRBJ2-1): KAGVTQTPRYLIKTRGQQVTLSCSPISGHRSVSWYQQTPGQGLQFLFEYFSETQRNKGNFPGRFSGRQFSNSRSEMNVSTLELGDSALYLCASSLSGISYNEQFFGPGTRLTVL.

There are many counts of this clonotype. The chain links TRBV12-3 or TRBV12-4 to TRBJ1-3, with a possible D match to TRBD1 (5 bases). The CDR3 loop spans 16 amino acids. V shed 3 bases and J shed 4 bases, with 16 bases lying between them. CDR3 DNA: TGTGCCAGCAGTTTTGAGGGGCCCGCTGGGGGAAACACCATATATTTT. It translates to CASSFEGPAGGNTIYF.

Many counts were recorded for this clonotype. The CDR3 end shows no conserved phenylalanine or tryptophan, and so a read error is likely. The DNA is left out, because the CDR3 cannot be placed on it with certainty; the CDR3 is given as TCRdb lists it. The chain carries TRBV20-1 and TRBJ2-7; the table's TRBD1 call for D was not verified on the DNA. Counting both end residues, the CDR3 totals 12 amino acids. Germline V gene lookup returns CDR1 DFQATT and CDR2 SNEGSKA (reference sequence). CDR3 region: CSAKTIPPGPPP.

This clonotype was seen at least ten times. The V gene is TRBV12-3 or TRBV12-4, the J gene TRBJ1-5, with 12 bases that match TRBD1. This CDR3 spans 15 amino acids. The J segment lost 7 bases and the V segment lost 5 bases, leaving 6 bases of the junction unmatched. The CDR3 here is CASSAGTGGEQPQHF. The CDR3 coding sequence is TGTGCCAGCAGTGCCGGGACAGGGGGCGAACAGCCCCAGCATTTT.

This clonotype was seen at least ten times. J is TRBJ1-5 and V is TRBV27; TRBD1 matches 8 bases. Looked up from germline, CDR1 is MNHEY and CDR2 is SMNVEV (reference sequence). The CDR3 is 17 residues long. Unmatched junction bases numbered 7, after V lost 3 bases and J lost 0 bases. The CDR3 loop reads CASSFRGTGYSNQPQHF. CDR3 DNA: TGTGCCAGCAGTTTTAGGGGGACAGGATATAGCAATCAGCCCCAGCATTTT.

This clonotype was counted many times. The J gene is TRBJ1-6, the V gene TRBV5-1, with a possible D match to TRBD1 (6 bases). V was shortened by 0 bases and J by 8 bases, with 12 bases between the two germline ends. CDR3 size: 15 residues. The germline V gene has CDR1 SGHRS and CDR2 YFSETQ. The CDR3 loop is CASSLAGHSDSPLHF. The CDR3 DNA reads TGCGCCAGCAGCTTGGCGGGACATAGCGATTCACCCCTCCACTTT.

This clonotype was recorded a few times. The CDR3: CASSLRTVSNQPQHF. Written as DNA, the CDR3 is TGTGCCAGCAGCTTGCGGACAGTTAGCAATCAGCCCCAGCATTTT. The chain employs TRBV5-6 and TRBJ1-5; possible D gene TRBD1, 6 bases. The germline gives CDR1 SGHDT, CDR2 YYEEEE. The length of the CDR3 is 15 residues. The germline V and J ends were trimmed by 1 base and 0 bases, with 8 bases remaining between them.

This clonotype was recorded a few times. The chain combines TRBV11-3 with TRBJ1-2; no clear D gene. In germline, CDR1 is SGHNT, CDR2 YENEEA. The length of the CDR3 is 13 residues. The germline V and J ends were trimmed by 6 bases and 1 base, with 9 bases remaining between them. CDR3 in amino acids: CASSPANNYGYTF. DNA for the CDR3: TGTGCCAGCAGTCCAGCAAATAACTATGGCTACACCTTC. Based on the CDR3 plus reference TRBV11-3 and TRBJ1-2, the full variable domain is EAGVVQSPRYKIIEKKQPVAFWCNPISGHNTLYWYLQNLGQGPELLIRYENEEAVDDSQLPKDRFSAERLKGVDSTLKIQPAELGDSAVYLCASSPANNYGYTFGSGTRLTVV.

At least ten counts were recorded for this clonotype. The V and J genes are TRBV4-1 and TRBJ2-7, with 7 nucleotides matching TRBD1. This CDR3 region has 16 residues. V dropped 2 bases and J dropped 0; count of bases not matched to a gene: 7. Germline V CDR1 and CDR2: MGHRA, YSYEKL. DNA of the CDR3: TGCGCCAGCAGCCAACGGGACAGCGCACTCTCCTACGAGCAGTACTTC. Translating gives CASSQRDSALSYEQYF.

This clonotype was seen many times. The chain is built from TRBV6-5 and TRBJ2-6; no definite D call. Trimming shortened V by 6 bases and J by 2 bases, and 5 bases separated the two germline ends. The V gene's germline CDR1 is MNHEY and CDR2 SVGAGI. The CDR3 is 13 residues long. The CDR3 DNA follows: TGTGCCAGCAGGCAGACTGGGGCCAACGTCCTGACTTTC. As protein: CASRQTGANVLTF.

The chain couples TRBV24-1 to TRBJ2-5, with D perhaps matching TRBD1 (5 bases). V was shortened by 3 bases and J by 5 bases, with 15 bases between the two germline ends. CDR1 and CDR2 from the germline V gene are KGHDR and SFDVKD. CDR3 length: 15 residues. The CDR3 bases are TGTGCCACCAGTGATCCCGACAGCTTGTGGGAGACCCAGTACTTC. Amino acid sequence: CATSDPDSLWETQYF.

In its sample, this clonotype was seen a few times. The chain links TRBV7-9 to TRBJ2-1, with 7 bases aligning to TRBD2. V lost 4 bases to trimming and J lost 7 bases; unmatched junction nucleotides: 7. The CDR3 is made up of 14 amino acids. Germline V gene data show CDR1 as SEHNR and CDR2 as FQNEAQ (reference sequence). For the CDR3, the DNA is TGTGCCAGCAGCTCCGTGGGGGGGGGGAATGAGCAGTTCTTC. Its protein product is CASSSVGGGNEQFF.

This clonotype occurred a few times. The chain couples TRBV4-1 to TRBJ2-3; TRBD2 matches at 16 bases. Germline V lookup: CDR1 MGHRA, CDR2 YSYEKL. V lost 5 bases, J lost 0 bases, and 5 bases stayed unmatched. The CDR3 has 18 amino acids. The CDR3 sequence is CASSGGLAGGPSTDTQYF. The CDR3 region has the DNA TGCGCCAGCAGCGGGGGACTAGCGGGAGGGCCTAGCACAGATACGCAGTATTTT.

There are many counts of this clonotype. The rearrangement joins TRBV24-1 to TRBJ1-2; D might be TRBD1 (6 bases). Trimming removed 7 bases at V and 8 bases at J, with 10 bases between. The CDR3 is made up of 11 amino acids. In germline, CDR1 is KGHDR, CDR2 SFDVKD. The CDR3 bases are TGTGCCACCAGCGGGGGCGTGGGCTACACCTTC. Translation gives CATSGGVGYTF.

This clonotype was picked up many times. This sequence joins TRBV5-1 and TRBJ2-1; D tentatively reads TRBD1 or TRBD2 (7 bases each). From germline, CDR1 is SGHRS and CDR2 YFSETQ. The CDR3 loop spans 15 amino acids. Trimming removed 3 bases at V and 5 bases at J, with 15 bases between. CDR3 bases: TGCGCCAGCAGCTGGGAGGGACAGTCCCACAATGAGCAGTTCTTC. Translated, it gives CASSWEGQSHNEQFF.